This T cell receptor (beta chain) was obtained from a study of blood T cell repertoires in COVID-19. CDR1 and CDR2 (germline): SGDLS, YYNGEE. The V and J ends lost 2 bases and 5 bases respectively, with 13 bases between them. CDR3 length: 14 amino acids. This table comes from immunoSEQ multiplex PCR, and its TCRdb copy is limited to in-frame clones, with some not included. The data show about 170,000 clones, over 80% seen once. This study enrolled people aged about 18 to 100 from around 26 US geographic areas. Sequenced: PBMCs or T cells enriched from blood (not recorded which). V usage is TRBV9 and J usage is TRBJ2-5, with a weak D call TRBD1 (5 bases). This receptor was obtained from a woman aged 45-65 years who had recovered from COVID-19. The CDR3 loop reads CASSVRQFGETQYF. As DNA, the CDR3 is TGTGCCAGCAGCGTCCGACAGTTCGGGGAGACCCAGTACTTC. Complete variable domain (other parts from reference TRBV9 and TRBJ2-5): DSGVTQTPKHLITATGQRVTLRCSPRSGDLSVYWYQQSLDQGLQFLIQYYNGEERAKGNILERFSAQQFPDLHSELNLSSLELGDSALYFCASSVRQFGETQYFGPGTRLLVL.